This passage covers 3 T cell receptor beta chains from one sample sequenced in a study of blood T cell repertoires in COVID-19. TCRdb's copy holds only in-frame clones and misses some; the assay was immunoSEQ multiplex PCR. The sample shows 150,000 or so clones, 85% to 90% of them seen only once. The sequenced sample consisted of peripheral blood. The receptors come from a man aged 55 to 70 with active or convalescent COVID-19.

This chain links TRBV27 with TRBJ1-5, with a tentative D call TRBD1 (5 bases). The CDR3 is 15 residues long. The ends were cut back, 5 bases at V and 5 bases at J, with 16 bases in the middle. Germline V gene lookup returns CDR1 MNHEY and CDR2 SMNVEV (reference sequence). CDR3 nucleotides: TGTGCCAGCAGTCGGGACTTCGCGTGGGATCAGCCCCAGCATTTT. Residues: CASSRDFAWDQPQHF.

The J gene is TRBJ2-1, the V gene TRBV10-3, with D possibly being TRBD2 (6 bases). Trimming took 0 bases from V and 7 from J, leaving 28 bases between them. Germline-derived CDR1 and CDR2 are ENHRY and SYGVKD. The CDR3 has 20 residues. DNA of the CDR3: TGTGCCATCAGTGAGTCGTTAGGAATCGGTTTAGCGGACCGTATGAATGAGCAGTTCTTC. It translates to CAISESLGIGLADRMNEQFF.

The CDR3 DNA follows: TGTGCCAGCAGCCAAGATACCCTCACAGGCTTCTCTGGAAACACCATATATTTT. It is translated as CASSQDTLTGFSGNTIYF. The chain is built from TRBV3-1 (or the pseudogene TRBV3-2) and TRBJ1-3; TRBD1 might be the D (5 bases). Between the trimmed V and J ends, which lost 0 bases and 0 bases, there was a span of 15 bases. Per germline, CDR1 LGHDT and CDR2 YNNKEL (reference sequence). The CDR3 length is 18 residues.